Detailed here is one TCR beta chain. The entry originates in a study of regulatory T cells in long-lasting Graves disease. TCR beta libraries were built with iRepertoire HTBI primers and Arm-PCR of CDR3 regions. TCRdb reprocessed the multiplex PCR reads with MiXCR, giving one entry per CDR3 protein. In the table there are 300,000 to 400,000 distinct CDR3 sequences, over 15% of which are singletons. Stated time point: newly diagnosed GD, antithyroid drugs for less than 3 months. Extracted PBMC RNA gave rise to the TCR library. These same records also appear under a second study, on T cells in Graves' hyperthyroidism and ophthalmopathy. From that study: During a first-round RT-PCR of the TCR CDR3, the HTBI primer set was used. Most clonotypes that expanded in the thyroid above 0.001 also showed up in blood.

This material consisted of peripheral blood mononuclear cells (PBMCs), taken at new diagnosis, from a patient treated with antithyroid drugs. This TCR derives from a man aged 35 to 55 with Graves disease.

The CDR3: CASNSRATYNEQFF. CDR3 nucleotides: TGTGCCAGCAACTCCAGGGCGACCTACAATGAGCAGTTCTTC. The gene calls are TRBV11-1 and TRBJ2-1; D is perhaps TRBD1 (5 bases). Per germline, CDR1 SGHAT and CDR2 FQDESV (reference sequence). This CDR3 has 14 residues. The V gene lost 7 bases and the J gene lost 2 bases, with 12 bases spanning the gap.